A selection of T cell receptor beta chains follows, all from one sample in a study of T-cell reconstitution after alpha-beta-depleted transplantation in children. TCRdb re-derived calls from the PCR reads in MiXCR, one entry per CDR3 protein. The sample consists of more than 200,000 distinct CDR3 sequences, 9.7% of them appearing once. The sample was PBMCs from the stem cell graft donor, taken from the stem cell graft. Receptor source: a human donor who donated a stem cell graft to a child with SCID. Each CDR3 is given without its conserved first and last residue.

>12|TRBV11-2
ASRREWASGEQY
>12|TRBV3-1
ASSQVMGVYGYT
>13|TRBV6-5
ASSYVGEPPNEQF
>10|TRBV12-3/TRBV12-4
ASTLLDNEQF
>13|TRBV7-8
ASSLNGGDNQPQH
>13|TRBV12-3/TRBV12-4
ASSRDRGPNTEAF
>14|TRBV14
ASSQDSGVWNSPLH
>14|TRBV10-3
AIRPGQGVNTGELF
>14|TRBV18
ASSRLRDRGTDTQY
>11|TRBV5-1
ASSFRVGGELF
>13|TRBV5-1
ASSSGITLGYGYT
>9|TRBV20-1
SAARVGEAF
>14|TRBV27
ASGLVGEGRGSEAF
>13|TRBV11-2
ASSSWTGRDTEAF
>13|TRBV7-9
ASSLVLGGGETQY
>12|TRBV7-2
TSSPTGQGFRLF
>13|TRBV20-1
SARDLGGTNEKLF
>13|TRBV5-1
ASRLQGAYNSPLH
>12|TRBV9
ASRPSPREDTQY
>11|TRBV5-1
ASSFGANYGYT
>14|TRBV5-6
ASSRGLTGGGNEQF
>13|TRBV11-2
ASSLRGLVDNEQF
>8|TRBV29-1
SGDLGEQF
>13|TRBV5-1
ASSVTGRRSYEQY
>14|TRBV7-8
ASSLSGTGIYLEAF
>11|TRBV18
ASSSLYTDTQY